This TCR beta chain was sequenced in a study of PD-1 blockade in classical Hodgkin lymphoma. Every single patient, without exception, relapsed after autologous stem cell transplantation, and brentuximab vedotin exposure varied. Here immunoSEQ multiplex PCR was the method, and the copy in TCRdb shows in-frame clones only, minus some. The sample has tens of thousands of clones; roughly 89% are singletons. Study-wide results and limits: By cycle point C4D1, TCR diversity had risen significantly in CD4+ cells (but not CD8+ cells).

Comments on this clone: Its cognate antigen is unknown.

Sequenced here: peripheral blood mononuclear cells (PBMCs), sampled before the second cycle of nivolumab. This sequence was found in a human donor with classical Hodgkin lymphoma.

This chain's CDR3 is CASSMGQGAFNSPLHF. The CDR3, as DNA: TGTGCCAGTAGTATGGGACAGGGGGCCTTCAATTCACCCCTCCACTTT. The chain joins TRBV19 to TRBJ1-6; 12 nucleotides match TRBD1. Germline V gene sequence: CDR1 LNHDA, CDR2 SQIVND (reference sequence). The ends lost 3 bases at V and 7 bases at J; junction bases unmatched: 4. This CDR3 is built from 16 residues.